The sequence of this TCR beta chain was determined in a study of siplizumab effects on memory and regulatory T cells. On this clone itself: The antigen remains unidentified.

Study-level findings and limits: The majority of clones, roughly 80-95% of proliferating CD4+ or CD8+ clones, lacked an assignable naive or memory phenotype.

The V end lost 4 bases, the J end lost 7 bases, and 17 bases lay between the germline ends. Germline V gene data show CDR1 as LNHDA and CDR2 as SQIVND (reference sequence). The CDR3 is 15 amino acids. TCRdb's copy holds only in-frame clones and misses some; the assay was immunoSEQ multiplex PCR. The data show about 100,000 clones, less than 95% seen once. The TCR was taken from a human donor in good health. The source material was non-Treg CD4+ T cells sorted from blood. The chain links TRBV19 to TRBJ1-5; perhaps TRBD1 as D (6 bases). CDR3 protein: CASSTGTLEGQPQHF. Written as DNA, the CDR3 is TGTGCCAGTAGTACCGGGACATTGGAAGGGCAGCCCCAGCATTTT.